The source of this T cell receptor (beta chain) is a study of Graves' ophthalmopathy and Graves' hyperthyroidism. Overall study context: No progression to ophthalmopathy over 18 months defined stable hyperthyroidism. Notes on the study in general: Classification of ophthalmopathy versus stable hyperthyroidism by a 13-signature model yielded around 88% sensitivity and 65% to 83% specificity. In blood appeared most of the expanded thyroid clonotypes whose frequency exceeded 0.001.

The table lists this clonotype with many counts. Its antigen is not known. Patients in the hyperthyroidism group, adults aged 18 to 65, were newly diagnosed, under 2 months' duration. V trimming: 6 bases; J trimming: 3 bases; junction bases outside the gene matches: 7. This CDR3 comprises 15 residues. The sequenced template was RNA, covering the TCR beta CDR3 region. The authors performed first-round RT-PCR with HTBI primers and then a second-round multiplex PCR. MiXCR was run by TCRdb on the multiplex PCR reads, yielding one entry per CDR3 protein. The data contain over a million distinct CDR3 sequences, about 38% of them seen just once; the ten biggest clones take up 8.5% to 14%.

The source of this sequence is an adult man with Graves' hyperthyroidism. Sequencing was carried out using peripheral blood or thyroid tissue (not recorded which). The rearrangement joins TRBV12-3 or TRBV12-4 to TRBJ1-5; 8 nucleotides align to TRBD1. In nucleotides, the CDR3 is TGTGCCAGCAGGGCAGGGGGCACCATCAATCAGCCCCAGCATTTT. Translating gives CASRAGGTINQPQHF.